This T cell receptor beta chain stems from a study of post-analysis software for immune sequencing data (dated by TCRdb to 2014 to 2015). Regarding the research as a whole: The recorded disease courses included relapsing-remitting, secondary progressive and progressive-relapsing multiple sclerosis, and some patients had no subtype annotation. The patient repertoires were set against around eleven previously published healthy control repertoires from donors whose ages ranged from roughly 6 to 27 years. A subset of samples was prepared in parallel using single-end sample barcoding, then pooled and co-amplified after Illumina adapter ligation. The paper's findings and limits, for the study overall: The control group was slightly older than the multiple sclerosis patient group. When samples were clustered directly using the F measure, samples prepared in the same batch co-clustered strongly, which prompted a batch-effect correction. Significantly higher frequencies in patients than in controls were found for about 5 TRBV segments, including TRBV5-6, TRBV5-1 and TRBV20-1. Multiple sclerosis patients had significantly lower normalized Chao1 diversity than controls, a result that suggests substantial peripheral T-cell clonal expansion.

The protocol used for the library was PCR. The instrument was an Illumina HiSeq 2500. Unique molecular identifiers were incorporated into TCR beta cDNA libraries to reduce PCR and sequencing biases. Approximately 500,000 cDNA molecules were obtained for every 1 to 10 million input T cells, so each molecule roughly corresponded to one T cell. The patient libraries were prepared and sequenced using the same protocol as the earlier healthy control dataset. Within a given batch, samples were prepared together, multiplexed and sequenced on the same HiSeq lane. The authors' pipeline ran thus. MIGEC was used to process the raw barcoded reads, and molecular identifier groups with only a single read were discarded before consensus assembly and CDR3 extraction. Clonotype tables were post-analysed with VDJtools, normalizing diversity by down-sampling all datasets to the smallest sample size. In repertoire overlap clustering, CDR3 amino acid sequences, but not nucleotide sequences, were matched to correct batch-related cross-sample contamination. The public reads were reanalyzed by TCRdb: fastp trimming at Q25, MiXCR alignment, in-frame beta chains only. Each entry is one CDR3 protein sequence, shown with its most common DNA and genes. TCRdb assigned the V and J calls; the authors' analysis was not used. Counted in this sample were hundreds of thousands of distinct CDR3 sequences; about 60% of them appeared once. The ten most abundant clones make up approximately 10% of the sample.

The germline V gene (reference sequence) specifies DFQATT as CDR1 and SNEGSKA as CDR2. Taken from cysteine to phenylalanine, the CDR3 has 13 residues. Only the CDR3 part of the read is kept: 39 bases, read in frame from the first base. To demonstrate the VDJtools post-analysis software, the study profiled TCR beta repertoires from the peripheral blood of about 13 young patients with multiple sclerosis. Multiple sclerosis patients were children and adolescents aged about 6 to 17 years. Worth noting for this clonotype: Its target antigen remains unknown. At one end, the junction sequence differs from germline, possibly due to a read error.

This TCR came from a girl under 10 years old with multiple sclerosis. The specimen sequenced was blood. The V gene is TRBV20-1 and the J gene is TRBJ1-5, with the D gene call left open. At the DNA level, the sequence is TGCGGTGCTAGTGACCGGACGGGGAAGCCCCAGCATTTT. Translated, it reads CGASDRTGKPQHF.